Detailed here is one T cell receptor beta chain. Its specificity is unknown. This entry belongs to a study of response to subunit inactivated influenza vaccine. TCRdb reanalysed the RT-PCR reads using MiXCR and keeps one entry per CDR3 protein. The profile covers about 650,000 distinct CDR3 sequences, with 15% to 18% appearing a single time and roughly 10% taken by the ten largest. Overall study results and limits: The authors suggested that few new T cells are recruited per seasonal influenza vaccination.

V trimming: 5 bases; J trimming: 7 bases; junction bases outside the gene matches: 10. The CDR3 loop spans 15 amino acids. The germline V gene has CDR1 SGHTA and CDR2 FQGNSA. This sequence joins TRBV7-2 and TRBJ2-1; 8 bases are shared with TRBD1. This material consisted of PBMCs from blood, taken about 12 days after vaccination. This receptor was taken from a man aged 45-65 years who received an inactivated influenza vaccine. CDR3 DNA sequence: TGTGCCAGCAGCCGGTCAGGGGGCCTCGGGAATGAGCAGTTCTTC. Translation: CASSRSGGLGNEQFF.